The sequence of this T cell receptor (beta chain) was determined in a study of blood T cell repertoires in COVID-19. Turning to the study itself: T cells, B-cell-depleted T cells, or PBMCs provided the cDNA or gDNA that served as material.

CDR3 length equals 16 residues. Germline lookup yields CDR1 MNHEY and CDR2 SMNVEV (reference sequence). Trimming left V 7 bases short and J 4 bases short, with 23 bases between. Produced via immunoSEQ multiplex PCR; TCRdb's table is partial and in-frame only. The sample carries approximately 190,000 clones, approximately 92% recorded once. The sequence was obtained from a man aged 50-60 years with acute or convalescent COVID-19. The chain is built from TRBV27 and TRBJ2-7; perhaps TRBD2 as D (6 bases). The sample taken for sequencing was peripheral blood. CDR3 DNA: TGTGCCAGCACCAAACTGCGTGGAGGAGGGTCATACGAGCAGTACTTC. Protein: CASTKLRGGGSYEQYF.